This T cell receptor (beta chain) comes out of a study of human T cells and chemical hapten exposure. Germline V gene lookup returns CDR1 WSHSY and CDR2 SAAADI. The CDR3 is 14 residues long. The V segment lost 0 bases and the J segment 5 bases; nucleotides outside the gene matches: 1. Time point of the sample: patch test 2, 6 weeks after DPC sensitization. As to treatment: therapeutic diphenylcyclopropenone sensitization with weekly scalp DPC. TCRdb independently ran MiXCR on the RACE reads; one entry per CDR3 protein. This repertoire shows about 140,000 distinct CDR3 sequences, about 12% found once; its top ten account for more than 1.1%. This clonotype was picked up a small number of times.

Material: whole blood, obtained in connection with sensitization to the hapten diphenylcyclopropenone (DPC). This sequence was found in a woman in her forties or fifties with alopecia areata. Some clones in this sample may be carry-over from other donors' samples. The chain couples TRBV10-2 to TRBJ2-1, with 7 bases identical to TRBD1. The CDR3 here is CASSESRGHNEQFF. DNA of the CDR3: TGCGCCAGCAGTGAGTCGAGGGGGCACAATGAGCAGTTCTTC.